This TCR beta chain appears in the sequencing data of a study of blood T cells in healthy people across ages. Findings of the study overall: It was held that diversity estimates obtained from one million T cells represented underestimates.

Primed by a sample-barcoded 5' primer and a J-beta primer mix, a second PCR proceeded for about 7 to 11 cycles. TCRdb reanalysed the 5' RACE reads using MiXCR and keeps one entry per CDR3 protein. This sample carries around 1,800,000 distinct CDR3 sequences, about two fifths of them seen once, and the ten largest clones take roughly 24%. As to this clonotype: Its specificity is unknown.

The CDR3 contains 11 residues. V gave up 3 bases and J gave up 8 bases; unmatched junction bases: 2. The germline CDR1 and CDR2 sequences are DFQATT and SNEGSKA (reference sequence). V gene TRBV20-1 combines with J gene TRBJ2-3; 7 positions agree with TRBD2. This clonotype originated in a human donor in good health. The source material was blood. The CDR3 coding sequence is TGCAGTGCTAGGGGCGGGGGTACGCAGTATTTT. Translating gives CSARGGGTQYF.